This T cell receptor (beta chain) stems from a study of sequential checkpoint blockade in melanoma (dated by TCRdb to the late 2010s). Concerning the study at large: Patients were randomized 1:1 to first-line nivolumab followed by ipilimumab (arm A) or ipilimumab followed by nivolumab (arm B). Maintenance nivolumab came after both trial sequences.

Read against the paper, the sample's treatment or condition label means: randomized to nivolumab then ipilimumab (arm A) or the reverse (arm B). None of the trial patients had been given prior DNA-damaging chemotherapy. On a FACS Aria II flow cytometer, live CD3+CD8+ cells that were negative for CD19 and CD56 were sorted from thawed PBMCs. Samples were obtained from patients with melanoma enrolled in CheckMate 064, a randomized, open-label phase II trial of sequential checkpoint blockade. Peripheral blood mononuclear cells were obtained through leukapheresis, purified using Ficoll-Paque, and frozen in human serum containing 10% DMSO. Purity of sorted blood CD3+CD8+ cells was verified at >95% immediately after sorting, followed by DNA extraction. CDR1 MNHEY and CDR2 SMNVEV were looked up in the germline V gene (reference sequence). Relative to germline, V is 8 bases shorter and J is 6 bases shorter, with 11 bases between their ends. Taken from cysteine to phenylalanine, the CDR3 has 11 residues. This entry keeps only the CDR3 DNA: 33 bases, framed from base 1.

General conclusions and limits of the study: The model for predicting response that combines TCR metrics with mutation burden needs to be validated in larger, independent patient cohorts.

The immunoSEQ Assay was used to immunosequence TCRbeta CDR3 regions from genomic DNA. Before high-throughput sequencing, the genomic DNA was amplified using bias-controlled multiplex PCR. In the source study's methods: To quantify the absolute abundance of each unique TCRbeta CDR3 region, the sequences were collapsed and filtered. Clonality, defined as 1 minus Pielou's evenness, was calculated using productive rearrangements only. A previously published method was used to identify clones with significantly greater frequencies in on-treatment samples than in baseline samples. Held by TCRdb, this immuneACCESS table contains in-frame sequences only and omits some clones. Under half of the omission traces to an unresolved V gene where checked; the cause of the rest is unknown. V, J and clone size are taken as reported in that table, and D and trimming were inferred from the DNA itself. The sample table shows more than 30,000 clones, and around 88% are seen once. The ten largest clones capture over 20% of the sample.

Worth noting for this clone: What antigen it recognizes has not been identified. There are no base qualities to consult, and no much larger clone falls within one base.

The sample here was CD8+ T cells sorted from blood (inferred from file names), taken from a patient given nivolumab and ipilimumab in sequence. The rearranged chain carries TRBV27 and TRBJ2-7; the D segment could be TRBD2, given 6 matching bases. The source is a human donor with melanoma. DNA sequence: TGTGCCAGCGGATGGGGGGTCGAGCAGTACTTC. Protein translation: CASGWGVEQYF.